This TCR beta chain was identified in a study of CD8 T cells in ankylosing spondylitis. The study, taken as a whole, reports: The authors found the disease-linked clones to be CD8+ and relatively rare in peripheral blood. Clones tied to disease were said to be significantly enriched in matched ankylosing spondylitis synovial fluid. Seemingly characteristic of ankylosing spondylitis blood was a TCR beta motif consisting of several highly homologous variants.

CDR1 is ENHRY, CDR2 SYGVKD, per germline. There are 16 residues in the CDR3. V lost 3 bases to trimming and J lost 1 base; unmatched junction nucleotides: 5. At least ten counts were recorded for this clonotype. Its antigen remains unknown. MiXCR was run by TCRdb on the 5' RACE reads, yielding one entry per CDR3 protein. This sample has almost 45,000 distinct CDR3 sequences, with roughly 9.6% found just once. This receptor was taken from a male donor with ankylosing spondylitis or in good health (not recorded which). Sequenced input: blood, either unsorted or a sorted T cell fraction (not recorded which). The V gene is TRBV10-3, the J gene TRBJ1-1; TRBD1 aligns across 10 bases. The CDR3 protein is CAISDPGDRGNTEAFF. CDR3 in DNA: TGTGCCATCAGTGACCCGGGGGACAGGGGGAACACTGAAGCTTTCTTT.